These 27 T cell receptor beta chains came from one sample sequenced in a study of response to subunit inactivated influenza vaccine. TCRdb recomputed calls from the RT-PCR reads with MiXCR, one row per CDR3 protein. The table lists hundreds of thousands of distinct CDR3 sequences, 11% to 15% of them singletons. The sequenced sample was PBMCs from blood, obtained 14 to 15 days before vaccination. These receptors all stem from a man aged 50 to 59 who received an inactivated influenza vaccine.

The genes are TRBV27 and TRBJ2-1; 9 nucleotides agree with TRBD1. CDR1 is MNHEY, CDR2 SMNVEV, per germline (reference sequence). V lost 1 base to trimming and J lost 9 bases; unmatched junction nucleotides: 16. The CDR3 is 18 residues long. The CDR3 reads CASSLFFLGTGIQGEQFF. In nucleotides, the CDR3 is TGTGCCAGCAGTTTATTTTTTTTAGGGACAGGGATTCAGGGTGAGCAGTTCTTC.

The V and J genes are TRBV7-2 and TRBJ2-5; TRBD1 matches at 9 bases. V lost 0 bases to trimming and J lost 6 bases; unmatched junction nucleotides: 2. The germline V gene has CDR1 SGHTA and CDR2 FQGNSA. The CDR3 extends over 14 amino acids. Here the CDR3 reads CASSLAGTGKTQYF. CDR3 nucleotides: TGTGCCAGCAGCTTAGCGGGGACAGGGAAGACCCAGTACTTC.

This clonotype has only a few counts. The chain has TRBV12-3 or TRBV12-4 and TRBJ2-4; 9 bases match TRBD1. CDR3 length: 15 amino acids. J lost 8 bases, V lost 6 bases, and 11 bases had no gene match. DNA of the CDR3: TGTGCCAGCAGCCTCTCGGGACAGGGCTGGGACATTCAGTACTTC. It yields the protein CASSLSGQGWDIQYF.

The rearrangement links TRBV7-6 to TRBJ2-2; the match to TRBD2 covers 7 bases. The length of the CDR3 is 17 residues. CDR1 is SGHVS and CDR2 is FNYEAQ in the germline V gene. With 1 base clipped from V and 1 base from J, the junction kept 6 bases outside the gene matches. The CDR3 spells CASSLGSPSGNTGELFF. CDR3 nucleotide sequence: TGTGCCAGCAGCTTAGGTTCTCCTAGCGGGAACACCGGGGAGCTGTTTTTT.

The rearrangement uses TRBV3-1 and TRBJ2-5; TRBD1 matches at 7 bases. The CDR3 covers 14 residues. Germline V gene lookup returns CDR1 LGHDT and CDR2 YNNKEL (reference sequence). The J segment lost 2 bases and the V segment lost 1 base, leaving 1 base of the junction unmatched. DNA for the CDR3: TGTGCCAGCAGCCAAGCAGGGGGACAAGAGACCCAGTACTTC. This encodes CASSQAGGQETQYF.

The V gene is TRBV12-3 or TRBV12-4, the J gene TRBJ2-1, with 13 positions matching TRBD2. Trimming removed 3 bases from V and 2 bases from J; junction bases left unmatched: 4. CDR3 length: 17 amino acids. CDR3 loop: CASSFTGTSGTYNEQFF. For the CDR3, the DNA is TGTGCCAGCAGTTTTACCGGGACTAGCGGGACCTACAATGAGCAGTTCTTC.

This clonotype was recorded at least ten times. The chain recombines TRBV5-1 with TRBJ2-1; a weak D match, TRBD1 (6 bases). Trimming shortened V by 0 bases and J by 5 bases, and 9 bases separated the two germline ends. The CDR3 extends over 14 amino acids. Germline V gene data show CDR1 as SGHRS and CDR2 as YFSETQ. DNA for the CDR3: TGCGCCAGCAGCTTGGGGACAGACCACAATGAGCAGTTCTTC. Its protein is CASSLGTDHNEQFF.

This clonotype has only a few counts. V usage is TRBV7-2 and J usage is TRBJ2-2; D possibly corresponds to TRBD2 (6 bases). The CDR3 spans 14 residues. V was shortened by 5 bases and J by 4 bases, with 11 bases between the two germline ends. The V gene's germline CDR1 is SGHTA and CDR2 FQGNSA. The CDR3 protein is CASSISGSTGELFF. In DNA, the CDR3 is TGTGCCAGCAGCATATCCGGGAGCACCGGGGAGCTGTTTTTT.

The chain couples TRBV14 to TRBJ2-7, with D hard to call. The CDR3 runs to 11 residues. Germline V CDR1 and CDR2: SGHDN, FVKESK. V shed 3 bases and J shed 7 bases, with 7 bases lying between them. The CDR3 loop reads CASSHAREQYF. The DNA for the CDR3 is TGTGCCAGCAGCCACGCTCGAGAGCAGTACTTC.

CDR3 protein: CASSLSLSGTSGYEQYF. CDR3 nucleotides: TGTGCCAGCAGTTTATCCCTCTCCGGGACTAGCGGCTACGAGCAGTACTTC. This chain uses TRBV27 with TRBJ2-7; 11 bases line up with TRBD2. CDR1 is MNHEY, CDR2 SMNVEV, per germline (reference sequence). The V gene end was trimmed by 0 bases and the J gene end by 3 bases; junction bases not matched to a gene: 7. This CDR3 region has 17 residues.

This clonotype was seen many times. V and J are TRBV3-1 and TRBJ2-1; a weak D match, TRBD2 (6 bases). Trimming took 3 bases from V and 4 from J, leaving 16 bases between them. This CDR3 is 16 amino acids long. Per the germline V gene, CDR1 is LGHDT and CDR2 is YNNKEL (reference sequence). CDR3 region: CASSQDSGNIYNEQFF. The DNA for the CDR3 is TGTGCCAGCAGCCAGGATAGCGGCAACATTTACAATGAGCAGTTCTTC.

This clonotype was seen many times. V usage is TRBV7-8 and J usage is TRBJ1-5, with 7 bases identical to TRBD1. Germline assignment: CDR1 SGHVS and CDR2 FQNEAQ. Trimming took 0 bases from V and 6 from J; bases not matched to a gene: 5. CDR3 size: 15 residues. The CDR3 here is CASSLAGTVGQPQHF. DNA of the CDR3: TGTGCCAGCAGCTTAGCTGGGACAGTCGGTCAGCCCCAGCATTTT.

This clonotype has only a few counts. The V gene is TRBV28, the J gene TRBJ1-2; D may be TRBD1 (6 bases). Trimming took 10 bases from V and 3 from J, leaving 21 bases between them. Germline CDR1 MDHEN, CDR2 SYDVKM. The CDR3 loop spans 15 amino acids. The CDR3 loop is CATIPLRWGHYGYTF. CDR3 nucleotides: TGTGCCACCATCCCCCTTCGCTGGGGGCACTATGGCTACACCTTC.

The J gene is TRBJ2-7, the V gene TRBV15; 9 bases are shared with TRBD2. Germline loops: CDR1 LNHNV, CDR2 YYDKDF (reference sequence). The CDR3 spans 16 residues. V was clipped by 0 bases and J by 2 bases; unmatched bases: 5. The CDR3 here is CATSRDGGGRAYEQYF. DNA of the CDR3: TGTGCCACCAGCAGAGATGGTGGCGGGAGGGCCTACGAGCAGTACTTC.

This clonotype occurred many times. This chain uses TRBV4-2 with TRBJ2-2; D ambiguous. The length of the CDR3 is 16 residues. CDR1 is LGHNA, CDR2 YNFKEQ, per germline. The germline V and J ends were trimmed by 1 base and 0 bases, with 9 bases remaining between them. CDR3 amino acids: CASSQVHRANTGELFF. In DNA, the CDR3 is TGTGCCAGCAGCCAAGTACATCGGGCGAACACCGGGGAGCTGTTTTTT.

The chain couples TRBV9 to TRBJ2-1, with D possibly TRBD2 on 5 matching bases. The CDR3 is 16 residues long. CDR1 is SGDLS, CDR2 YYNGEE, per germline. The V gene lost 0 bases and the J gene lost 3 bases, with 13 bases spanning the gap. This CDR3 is CASSVVVGSIYNEQFF. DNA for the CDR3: TGTGCCAGCAGCGTAGTAGTAGGGAGCATCTACAATGAGCAGTTCTTC.

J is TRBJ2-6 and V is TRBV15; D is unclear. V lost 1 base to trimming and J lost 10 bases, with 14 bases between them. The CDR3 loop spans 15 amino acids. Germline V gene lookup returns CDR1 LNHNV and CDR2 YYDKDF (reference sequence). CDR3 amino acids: CATSRGRSPLNVLTF. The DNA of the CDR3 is TGTGCCACCAGCAGAGGACGAAGTCCTCTGAACGTCCTGACTTTC.

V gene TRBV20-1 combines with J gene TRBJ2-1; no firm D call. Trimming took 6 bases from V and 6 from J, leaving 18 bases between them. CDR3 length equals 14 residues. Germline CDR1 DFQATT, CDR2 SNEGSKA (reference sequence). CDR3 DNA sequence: TGCAGTGCCCACACCCCACTTAGTCCCAATGAGCAGTTCTTC. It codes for CSAHTPLSPNEQFF.

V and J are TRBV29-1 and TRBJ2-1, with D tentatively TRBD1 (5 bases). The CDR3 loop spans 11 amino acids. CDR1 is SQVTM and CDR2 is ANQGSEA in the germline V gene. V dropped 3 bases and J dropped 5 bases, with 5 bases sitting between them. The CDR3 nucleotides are TGCAGCGTTGAGGGGCACAATGAGCAGTTCTTC. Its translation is CSVEGHNEQFF.

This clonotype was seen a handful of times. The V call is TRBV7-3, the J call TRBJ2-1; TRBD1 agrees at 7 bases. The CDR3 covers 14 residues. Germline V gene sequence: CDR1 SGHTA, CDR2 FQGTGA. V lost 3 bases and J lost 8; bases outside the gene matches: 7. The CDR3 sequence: CASSFIGGEDEQFF. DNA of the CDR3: TGTGCCAGCAGCTTTATAGGGGGCGAGGATGAGCAGTTCTTC.

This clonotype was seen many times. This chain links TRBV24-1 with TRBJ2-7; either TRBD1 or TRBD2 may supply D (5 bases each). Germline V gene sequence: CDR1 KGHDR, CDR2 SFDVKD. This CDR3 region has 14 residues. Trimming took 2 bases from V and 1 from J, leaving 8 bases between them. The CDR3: CATSDWGPSYEQYF. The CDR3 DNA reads TGTGCCACCAGTGATTGGGGACCGTCCTACGAGCAGTACTTC.

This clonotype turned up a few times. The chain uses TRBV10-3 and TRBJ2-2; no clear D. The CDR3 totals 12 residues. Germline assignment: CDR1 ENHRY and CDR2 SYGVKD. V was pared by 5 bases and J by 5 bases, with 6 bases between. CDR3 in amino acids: CAISSSTGELFF. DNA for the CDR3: TGTGCCATCAGTAGTTCTACCGGGGAGCTGTTTTTT.

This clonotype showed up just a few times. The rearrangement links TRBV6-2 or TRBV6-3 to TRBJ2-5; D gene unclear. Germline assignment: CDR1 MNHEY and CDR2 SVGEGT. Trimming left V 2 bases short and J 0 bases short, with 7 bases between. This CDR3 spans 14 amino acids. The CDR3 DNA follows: TGTGCCAGCAGTTACCCACGGTACCAAGAGACCCAGTACTTC. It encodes CASSYPRYQETQYF.

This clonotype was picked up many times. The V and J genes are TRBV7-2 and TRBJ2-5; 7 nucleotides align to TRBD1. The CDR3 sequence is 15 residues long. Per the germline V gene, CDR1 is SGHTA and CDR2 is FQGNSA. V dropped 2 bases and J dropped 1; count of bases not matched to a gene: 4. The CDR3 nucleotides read TGTGCCAGCAGCTTACAGGGACAGAGCCAAGAGACCCAGTACTTC. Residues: CASSLQGQSQETQYF.

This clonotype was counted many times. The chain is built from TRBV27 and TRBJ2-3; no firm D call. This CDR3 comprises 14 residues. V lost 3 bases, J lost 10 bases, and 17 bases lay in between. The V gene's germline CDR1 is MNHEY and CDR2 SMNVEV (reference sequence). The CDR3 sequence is CASSFQDQAHPQYF. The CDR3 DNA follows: TGTGCCAGCAGTTTCCAGGACCAGGCTCATCCGCAGTATTTT.

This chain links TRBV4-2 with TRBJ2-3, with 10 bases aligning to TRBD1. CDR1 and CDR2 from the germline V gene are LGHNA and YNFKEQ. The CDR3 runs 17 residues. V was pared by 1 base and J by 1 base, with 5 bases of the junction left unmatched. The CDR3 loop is CASSQAWGTGGTDTQYF. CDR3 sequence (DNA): TGTGCCAGCAGCCAAGCTTGGGGGACAGGGGGCACAGATACGCAGTATTTT.

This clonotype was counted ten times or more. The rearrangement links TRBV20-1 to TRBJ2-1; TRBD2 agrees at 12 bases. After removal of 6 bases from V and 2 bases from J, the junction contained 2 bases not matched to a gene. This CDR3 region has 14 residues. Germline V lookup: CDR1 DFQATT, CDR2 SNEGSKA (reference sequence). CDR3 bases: TGCAGTGCCCGGACTAGCGGGGCCTACAATGAGCAGTTCTTC. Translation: CSARTSGAYNEQFF.